This TCR beta chain derives from a study of blood T cell repertoires in COVID-19. Study-level background: The analysed material was cDNA or gDNA that came from T cells, B-cell-depleted T cells, or PBMCs.

The germline V gene encodes CDR1 SNHLY and CDR2 FYNNEI. This CDR3 region has 15 residues. The ends were cut back, 0 bases at V and 3 bases at J, with 11 bases in the middle. In the original analysis: Amplifying reference gene primers gave estimates of nucleated cell counts. Repertoires were generated with immunoSEQ multiplex PCR, while TCRdb's copy carries only in-frame clones and drops some. V, J and clone size are taken as reported in that table, and D and trimming were inferred from the DNA itself. Of some 200,000 clones in the sample, approximately 81% were seen once. The source material was peripheral blood. The origin of this receptor is a man in his fifties or sixties who had recovered from COVID-19. This sequence joins TRBV2 and TRBJ2-5; a possible D gene is TRBD2 (6 bases). The CDR3 reads CASSEALRLEETQYF. Written as DNA, the CDR3 is TGTGCCAGCAGTGAAGCGCTTCGACTAGAAGAGACCCAGTACTTC.